The 18 T cell receptor beta chains listed next were all sequenced from one sample in a study of T cell repertoires in cytomegalovirus infection. TCRdb re-derived calls from the reads in MiXCR, one entry per CDR3 protein. The repertoire holds just under 550,000 distinct CDR3 sequences, with 26% as singletons. Sequenced input: PBMCs. These TCRs come from a human donor in good health (CMV status not recorded). Some clones in this sample may be carry-over from other donors' samples.

This clonotype was observed a few times. This chain uses TRBV6-1 with TRBJ2-1, with D unresolved. There are 14 residues in the CDR3. Germline CDR1 is MNHNS and CDR2 is SASEGT. The ends were cut back, 2 bases at V and 3 bases at J, with 8 bases in the middle. The CDR3 nucleotides are TGTGCCAGCAGTGAACCCCTGTTCTACAATGAGCAGTTCTTC. Amino acids: CASSEPLFYNEQFF.

This clonotype has just a few counts. The chain couples TRBV6-2 or TRBV6-3 to TRBJ2-7; unclear D gene. The CDR3 loop spans 16 amino acids. CDR1 is MNHEY, CDR2 SVGEGT, per germline. V gave up 2 bases and J gave up 1 base, with 15 bases separating them. CDR3 sequence reads: CASSYRVDPTSYEQYF. In nucleotides, the CDR3 is TGTGCCAGCAGTTACCGAGTAGATCCGACGTCCTACGAGCAGTACTTC.

This clonotype was detected many times. The V and J genes are TRBV7-6 and TRBJ1-5; 8 bases are shared with TRBD1. Germline V gives CDR1 SGHVS, CDR2 FNYEAQ. There are 15 residues in the CDR3. The V gene end was trimmed by 2 bases and the J gene end by 1 base; junction bases not matched to a gene: 1. For the CDR3, the DNA is TGTGCCAGCAGCTTAAACAGGGGGAGCAATCAGCCCCAGCATTTT. Its translation is CASSLNRGSNQPQHF.

The chain joins TRBV7-9 to TRBJ2-7; D is uncertain. CDR3 length: 15 residues. Trimming took 6 bases from V and 5 from J, leaving 20 bases between them. Germline CDR1 reads SEHNR; CDR2 reads FQNEAQ (reference sequence). The CDR3 here is CASSSDLSDRNEQYF. The CDR3 DNA follows: TGTGCCAGCAGTTCAGATCTTTCGGATCGGAACGAGCAGTACTTC.

The chain joins TRBV25-1 to TRBJ2-1, with 14 bases fitting TRBD2. The J segment lost 10 bases and the V segment lost 4 bases, leaving 3 bases of the junction unmatched. CDR3 length: 14 amino acids. The V gene's germline CDR1 is MGHDK and CDR2 SYGVNS. CDR3 protein: CASSVGLAGVEQFF. The CDR3 coding sequence is TGTGCCAGCAGTGTGGGACTAGCGGGAGTGGAGCAGTTCTTC.

Regarding this clonotype: A much more abundant neighbour one base away suggests this may be a read error. The chain joins TRBV29-1 to TRBJ1-1; 7 nucleotides match TRBD1. V shed 6 bases, J shed 1 base, and the junction held 5 bases outside the gene matches. The CDR3 consists of 13 residues. The germline CDR1 and CDR2 sequences are SQVTM and ANQGSEA. CDR3 loop: CSVHRGGNTEAFF. CDR3 in DNA: TGCAGCGTGCACAGGGGCGGGAACACTGAAGCTTTCTTT.

The V gene is TRBV12-3 or TRBV12-4, the J gene TRBJ2-1; D might be TRBD1 (6 bases). Trimming removed 0 bases at V and 7 bases at J, with 10 bases between. CDR3 length: 14 residues. As DNA, the CDR3 is TGTGCCAGCAGTTTAGCTGGGACATCAAATGAGCAGTTCTTC. Translation gives CASSLAGTSNEQFF.

The V and J genes are TRBV28 and TRBJ1-2; weak D call: TRBD1 (6 bases). V was trimmed by 6 bases and J by 8 bases, leaving 16 bases between them. This CDR3 has 13 amino acids. Germline V gene lookup returns CDR1 MDHEN and CDR2 SYDVKM. This CDR3 is CASRASGARGYTF. In DNA, the CDR3 is TGTGCCAGCAGGGCCTCGGGGGCGCGCGGCTACACCTTC.

There are a few counts of this clonotype. The chain joins TRBV11-3 to TRBJ1-1; unclear D gene. Trimming cost V 5 bases and J 6 bases, with 13 bases left between them. The CDR3 spans 13 residues. Per germline, CDR1 SGHNT and CDR2 YENEEA. CDR3 sequence (DNA): TGTGCCAGCAGCCAAGACGGAAAACCTGAAGCTTTCTTT. Translation: CASSQDGKPEAFF.

This chain uses TRBV12-3 or TRBV12-4 with TRBJ1-5; no firm D call. This CDR3 spans 16 amino acids. Trimming removed 2 bases at V and 1 base at J, with 12 bases between. The CDR3 sequence is CASSLSGLGSNQPQHF. Written as DNA, the CDR3 is TGTGCCAGCAGTTTAAGTGGTCTGGGGAGCAATCAGCCCCAGCATTTT.

Ten or more counts support this clonotype. The chain employs TRBV7-3 and TRBJ2-1, with D possibly TRBD1 on 5 matching bases. Germline values: CDR1 SGHTA, CDR2 FQGTGA. The CDR3 extends over 10 amino acids. The DNA for the CDR3 is TGTAGGAAGGGGTGTGATGAGCAGTTCTTC. Residues: CRKGCDEQFF.

The chain is built from TRBV12-5 and TRBJ1-1; D is ambiguous. CDR1 and CDR2 from the germline V gene are LGHNT and FRNRAP. The CDR3 is 11 residues long. Trimming took off 6 bases at V and 12 bases at J, with 14 bases between the two ends. This CDR3 reads CASGSARTTFF. Written as DNA, the CDR3 is TGTGCTAGTGGCTCGGCCCGTACGACTTTCTTT.

The genes are TRBV20-1 and TRBJ1-2; 10 positions agree with TRBD1. CDR1 is DFQATT and CDR2 is SNEGSKA in the germline V gene (reference sequence). The V segment lost 3 bases and the J segment 4 bases; nucleotides outside the gene matches: 11. The CDR3 contains 16 residues. CDR3 nucleotides: TGCAGTGCTAGTTTCCCCCCCGGGACAGGGGTCTATGGCTACACCTTC. Its translation is CSASFPPGTGVYGYTF.

At least ten counts were recorded for this clonotype. The chain couples TRBV7-2 to TRBJ2-1, with a possible D match to TRBD2 (6 bases). CDR3 length equals 16 residues. V lost 4 bases and J lost 4, with 17 bases in between. Germline V gene lookup returns CDR1 SGHTA and CDR2 FQGNSA. The CDR3: CASSYQSGSWYNEQFF. In DNA form, the CDR3 reads TGTGCCAGCAGCTACCAAAGCGGGTCTTGGTACAATGAGCAGTTCTTC.

This clonotype was counted between two and nine times. The CDR3 is CASSQERPGELFF. Written as DNA, the CDR3 is TGTGCCAGCAGCCAAGAGCGGCCCGGGGAGCTGTTTTTT. The chain has TRBV4-2 and TRBJ2-2; D is ambiguous. Trimming took 0 bases from V and 6 from J, leaving 5 bases between them. Germline V gene data show CDR1 as LGHNA and CDR2 as YNFKEQ. The CDR3 is made up of 13 amino acids.

The J gene is TRBJ2-3, the V gene TRBV7-9; perhaps TRBD1 as D (6 bases). This CDR3 has 10 amino acids. V was clipped by 7 bases and J by 9 bases, with 8 bases between them. CDR1 SEHNR and CDR2 FQNEAQ come from the germline V gene (reference sequence). The CDR3 here is CASTQGTQYF. The CDR3 DNA reads TGTGCCAGCACCCAGGGGACGCAGTATTTT.

This clonotype was recorded many times. The chain combines TRBV7-2 with TRBJ1-4; 7 bases match TRBD1. In germline, CDR1 is SGHTA, CDR2 FQGNSA. V shed 0 bases and J 0 bases; nucleotides not matched to a gene: 7. The CDR3 is 18 amino acids. Here the CDR3 reads CASSLARGPLATNEKLFF. The CDR3 DNA follows: TGTGCCAGCAGCTTAGCGAGGGGGCCCCTGGCAACTAATGAAAAACTGTTTTTT.

This clonotype was recorded at least ten times. The chain couples TRBV12-3 or TRBV12-4 to TRBJ1-3; 10 bases are a match to TRBD1. CDR3 length equals 16 residues. Losses at the gene ends were 4 bases for V and 0 bases for J; bases not matched to a gene: 3. The CDR3 spells CASSSRTGGSGNTIYF. The CDR3 DNA reads TGTGCCAGCAGTTCGAGGACAGGGGGCTCTGGAAACACCATATATTTT.